This T cell receptor (beta chain) was obtained from a study of T cells in Graves' hyperthyroidism and ophthalmopathy. The study defined stable Graves' hyperthyroidism as no ophthalmopathy progression within 18 months. Cells are PBMCs isolated from roughly 10 ml of fresh blood. TCR beta CDR3 regions were amplified from RNA transcripts. TCR CDR3 regions were first amplified by RT-PCR with HTBI primers. TCRdb re-derived calls from the multiplex PCR reads in MiXCR, one entry per CDR3 protein. Of some 400,000 distinct CDR3 sequences listed, approximately 13% are singletons. With regard to this clonotype: The antigen is unknown.

The ends lost 7 bases at V and 2 bases at J; junction bases unmatched: 11. CDR3 length: 18 amino acids. Germline V gene data show CDR1 as MNHEY and CDR2 as SVGEGT. Study results and limitations: Most clonotypes expanded in thyroid above 0.001 were likewise present in blood.

The sequencing input was blood. This clonotype was sampled from an older woman with Graves' hyperthyroidism. This sequence joins TRBV6-2 or TRBV6-3 and TRBJ2-6; 10 positions match TRBD2. The CDR3 sequence: CASTNGLAGVTGANVLTF. Written as DNA, the CDR3 is TGTGCCAGCACCAACGGGCTAGCGGGAGTCACTGGGGCCAACGTCCTGACTTTC.